This TCR beta chain comes out of a study of T cells after yellow fever vaccination. This clonotype was seen many times. After removal of 4 bases from V and 8 bases from J, the junction contained 10 bases not matched to a gene. CDR3 size: 17 residues. Germline V lookup: CDR1 MNHEY, CDR2 SVGEGT. In TCRdb, the 5' RACE reads were re-called with MiXCR into one record per CDR3 protein. The repertoire holds roughly 56,000 distinct CDR3 sequences, approximately 5.5% seen once, with 25% to 40% in the top ten. The receptor was isolated from a man aged 18 to 30 who received the YFV17D yellow fever vaccine. The sample was PBMCs, either bulk or a sorted T-cell subset (CD4+, CD8+, memory, or dextramer-sorted; not recorded which), taken on the day of the yellow fever booster vaccination. This chain connects TRBV6-2 or TRBV6-3 to TRBJ1-6, with 11 positions matching TRBD1. This CDR3 is CASSSDPWTGGDSPLHF. CDR3 DNA sequence: TGTGCCAGCAGTTCTGATCCTTGGACAGGGGGCGATTCACCCCTCCACTTT.